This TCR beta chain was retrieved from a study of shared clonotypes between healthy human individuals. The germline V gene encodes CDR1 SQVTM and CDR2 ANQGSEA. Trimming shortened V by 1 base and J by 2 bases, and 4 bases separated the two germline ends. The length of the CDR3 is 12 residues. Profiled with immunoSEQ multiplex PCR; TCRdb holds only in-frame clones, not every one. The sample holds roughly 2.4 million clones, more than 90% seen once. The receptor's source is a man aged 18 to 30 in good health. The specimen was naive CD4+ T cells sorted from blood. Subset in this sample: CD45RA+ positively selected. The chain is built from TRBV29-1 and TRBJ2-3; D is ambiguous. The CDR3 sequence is CSVEVVTDTQYF. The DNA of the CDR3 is TGCAGCGTTGAAGTAGTCACAGATACGCAGTATTTT.